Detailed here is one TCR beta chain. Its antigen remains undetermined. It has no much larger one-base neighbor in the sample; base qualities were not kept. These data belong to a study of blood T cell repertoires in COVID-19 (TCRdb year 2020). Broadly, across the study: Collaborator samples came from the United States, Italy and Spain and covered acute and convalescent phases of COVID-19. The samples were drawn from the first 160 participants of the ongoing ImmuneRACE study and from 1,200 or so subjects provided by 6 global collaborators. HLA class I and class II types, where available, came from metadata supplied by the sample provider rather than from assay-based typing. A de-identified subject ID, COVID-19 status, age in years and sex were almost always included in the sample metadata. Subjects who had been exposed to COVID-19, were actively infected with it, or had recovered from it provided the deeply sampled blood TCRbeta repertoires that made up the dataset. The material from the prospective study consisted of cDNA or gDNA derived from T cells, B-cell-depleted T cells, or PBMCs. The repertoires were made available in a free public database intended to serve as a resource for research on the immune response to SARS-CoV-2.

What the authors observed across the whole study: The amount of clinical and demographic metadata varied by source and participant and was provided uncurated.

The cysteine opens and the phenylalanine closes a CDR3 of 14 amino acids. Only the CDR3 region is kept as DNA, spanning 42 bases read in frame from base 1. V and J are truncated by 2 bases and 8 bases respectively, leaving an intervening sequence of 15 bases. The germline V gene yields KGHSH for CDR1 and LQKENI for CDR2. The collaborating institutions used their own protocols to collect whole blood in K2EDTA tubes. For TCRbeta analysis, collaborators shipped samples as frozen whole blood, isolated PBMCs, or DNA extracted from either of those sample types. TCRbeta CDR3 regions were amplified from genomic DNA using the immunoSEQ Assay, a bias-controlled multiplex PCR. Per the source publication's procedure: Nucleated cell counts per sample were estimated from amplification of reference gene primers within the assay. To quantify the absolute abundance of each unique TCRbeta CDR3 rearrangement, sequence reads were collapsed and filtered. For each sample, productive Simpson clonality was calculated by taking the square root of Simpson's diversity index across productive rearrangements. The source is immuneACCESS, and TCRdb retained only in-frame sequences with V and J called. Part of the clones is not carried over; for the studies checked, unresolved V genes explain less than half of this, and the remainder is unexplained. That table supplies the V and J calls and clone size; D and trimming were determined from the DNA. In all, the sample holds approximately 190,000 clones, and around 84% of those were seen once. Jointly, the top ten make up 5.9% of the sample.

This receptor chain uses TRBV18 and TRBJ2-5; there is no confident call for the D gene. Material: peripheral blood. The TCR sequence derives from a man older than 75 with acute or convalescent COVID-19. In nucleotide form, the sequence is TGTGCCAGCTCACCAGGGCCAGGCAAGAGAACCCAGTACTTC. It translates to CASSPGPGKRTQYF.